This TCR beta chain was captured in a study of long-term antiretroviral therapy in people with HIV. Germline-derived CDR1 and CDR2 are SGDLS and YYNGEE. The CDR3 is 14 amino acids. Deletions cut 7 bases from V and 4 bases from J, with 14 bases between. Only United States sites treated participants with HIV. Survey level was the resolution at which the v3.0 immunoSEQ assay ran. Per sample, sequencing targeted about 40,000-50,000 T-cell genomes. Data came from immunoSEQ multiplex PCR; TCRdb stores just in-frame clones and leaves some out. The table records tens of thousands of clones, more than 75% of them present only once.

The sequencing here drew on unsorted PBMCs, taken 0.5 years after starting antiretroviral therapy. This receptor was taken from a middle-aged woman with HIV. This chain joins TRBV9 and TRBJ2-2, with D possibly TRBD2 on 6 matching bases. This chain's CDR3 is CASSIGGGTGELFF. CDR3 nucleotide sequence: TGTGCCAGCTCAATCGGGGGAGGCACCGGGGAGCTGTTTTTT.